This section outlines one TCR beta chain sequence together with its context. Sequenced by immunoSEQ multiplex PCR; TCRdb stores in-frame clones only, minus some. The sample holds about 170,000 clones, about 88% seen once. These data come from a study of blood T cell repertoires in COVID-19. Study information: Specimens from acute and convalescent COVID-19 originated in the United States, Italy and Spain. The cDNA or gDNA used as material had been derived from T cells, B-cell-depleted T cells, or PBMCs.

CDR3 length: 17 amino acids. CDR1 and CDR2 from the germline V gene are ENHRY and SYGVKD. V was trimmed by 6 bases and J by 0 bases, leaving 20 bases between them. The chain is built from TRBV10-3 and TRBJ1-2, with D possibly being TRBD1 (6 bases). The sample comprised peripheral blood. This TCR derives from a woman of 80 years or more in a cohort sampled during active or convalescent COVID-19. DNA for the CDR3: TGTGCCATCAGCTACCGCCGGGACACCGGAGCTAACTATGGCTACACCTTC. It yields the protein CAISYRRDTGANYGYTF.